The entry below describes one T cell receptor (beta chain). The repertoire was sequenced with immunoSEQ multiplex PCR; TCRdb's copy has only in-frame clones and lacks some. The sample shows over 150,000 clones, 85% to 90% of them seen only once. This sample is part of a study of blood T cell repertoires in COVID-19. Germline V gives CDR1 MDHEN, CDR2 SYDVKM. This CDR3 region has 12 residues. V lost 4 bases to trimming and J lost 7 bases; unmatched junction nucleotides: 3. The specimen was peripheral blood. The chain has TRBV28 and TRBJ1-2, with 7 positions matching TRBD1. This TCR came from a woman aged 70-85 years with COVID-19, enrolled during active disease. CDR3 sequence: CASSYQGVGYTF. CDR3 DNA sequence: TGTGCCAGCAGTTATCAGGGGGTTGGCTACACCTTC.